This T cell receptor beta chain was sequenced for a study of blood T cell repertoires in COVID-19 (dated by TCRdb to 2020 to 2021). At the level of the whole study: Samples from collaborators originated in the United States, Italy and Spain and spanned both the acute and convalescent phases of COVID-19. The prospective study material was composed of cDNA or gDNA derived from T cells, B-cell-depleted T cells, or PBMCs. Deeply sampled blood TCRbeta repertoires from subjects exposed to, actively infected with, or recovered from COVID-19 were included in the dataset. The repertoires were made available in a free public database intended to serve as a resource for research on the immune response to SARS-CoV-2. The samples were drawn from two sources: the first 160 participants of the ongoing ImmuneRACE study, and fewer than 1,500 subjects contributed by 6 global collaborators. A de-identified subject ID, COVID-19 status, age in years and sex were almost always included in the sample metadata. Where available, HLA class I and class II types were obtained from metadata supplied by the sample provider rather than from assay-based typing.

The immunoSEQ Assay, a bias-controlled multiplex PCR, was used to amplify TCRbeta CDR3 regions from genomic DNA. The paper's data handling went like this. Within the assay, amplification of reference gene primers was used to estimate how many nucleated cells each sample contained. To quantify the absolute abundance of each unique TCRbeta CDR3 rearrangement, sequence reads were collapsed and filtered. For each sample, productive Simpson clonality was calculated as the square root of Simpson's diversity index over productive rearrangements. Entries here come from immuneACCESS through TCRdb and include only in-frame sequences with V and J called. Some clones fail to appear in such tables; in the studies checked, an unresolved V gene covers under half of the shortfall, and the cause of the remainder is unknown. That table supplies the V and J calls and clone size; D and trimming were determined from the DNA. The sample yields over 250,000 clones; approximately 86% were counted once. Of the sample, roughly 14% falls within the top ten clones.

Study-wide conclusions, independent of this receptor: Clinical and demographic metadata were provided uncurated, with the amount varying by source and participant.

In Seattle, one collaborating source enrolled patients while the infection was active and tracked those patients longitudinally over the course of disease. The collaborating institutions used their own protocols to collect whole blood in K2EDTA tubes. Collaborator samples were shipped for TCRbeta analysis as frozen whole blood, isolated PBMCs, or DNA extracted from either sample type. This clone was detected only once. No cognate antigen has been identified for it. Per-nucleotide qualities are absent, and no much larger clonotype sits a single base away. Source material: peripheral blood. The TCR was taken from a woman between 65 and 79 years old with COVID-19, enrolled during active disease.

The CDR3 here reads CASSIGRVGEQYF. Read as DNA, the sequence is TGTGCCAGTAGTATTGGCAGGGTTGGCGAGCAGTACTTC. The chain is encoded by TRBV19 joined to TRBJ2-7, with a weak D call of TRBD1 (5 bases match). From the germline V gene (reference sequence), CDR1 is LNHDA and CDR2 is SQIVND. The trim is 3 bases for V and 6 bases for J, with a gap of 12 bases between the germline ends. The CDR3 measures 13 amino acids from cysteine to phenylalanine. The entry retains the CDR3 DNA only, 39 bases that are in frame from base 1. The reference TRBV19 and TRBJ2-7 proteins fill in what lies around the CDR3, so the full variable domain reads DGGITQSPKYLFRKEGQNVTLSCEQNLNHDAMYWYRQDPGQGLRLIYYSQIVNDFQKGDIAEGYSVSREKKESFPLTVTSAQKNPTAFYLCASSIGRVGEQYFGPGTRLTVT.